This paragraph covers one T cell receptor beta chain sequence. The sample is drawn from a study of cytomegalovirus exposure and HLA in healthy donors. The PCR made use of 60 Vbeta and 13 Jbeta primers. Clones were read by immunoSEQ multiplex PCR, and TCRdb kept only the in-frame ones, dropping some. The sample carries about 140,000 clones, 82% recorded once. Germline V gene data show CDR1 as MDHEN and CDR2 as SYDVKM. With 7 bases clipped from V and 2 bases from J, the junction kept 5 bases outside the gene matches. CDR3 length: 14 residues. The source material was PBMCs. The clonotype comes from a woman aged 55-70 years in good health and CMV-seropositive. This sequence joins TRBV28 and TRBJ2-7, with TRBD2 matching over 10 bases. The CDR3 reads CASMVAGGTYEQYF. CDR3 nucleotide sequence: TGTGCCAGCATGGTAGCGGGAGGTACCTACGAGCAGTACTTC.